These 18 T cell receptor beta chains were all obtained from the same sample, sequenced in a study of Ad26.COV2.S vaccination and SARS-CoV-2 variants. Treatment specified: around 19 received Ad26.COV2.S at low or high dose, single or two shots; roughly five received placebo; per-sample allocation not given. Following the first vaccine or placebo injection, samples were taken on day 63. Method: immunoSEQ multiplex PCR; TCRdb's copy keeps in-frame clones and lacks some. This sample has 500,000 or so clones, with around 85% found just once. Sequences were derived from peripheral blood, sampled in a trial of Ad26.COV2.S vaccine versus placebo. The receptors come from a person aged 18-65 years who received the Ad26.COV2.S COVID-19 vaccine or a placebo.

CDR3 loop: CASSARTGGLYEQYF. Written as DNA, the CDR3 is TGTGCCAGTAGTGCCCGGACAGGGGGGTTATACGAGCAGTACTTC. The chain recombines TRBV19 with TRBJ2-7; 10 bases agree with TRBD1. Germline V gene data show CDR1 as LNHDA and CDR2 as SQIVND (reference sequence). Unmatched junction bases numbered 8, after V lost 5 bases and J lost 4 bases. This CDR3 comprises 15 residues.

The CDR3 loop is CASSIRSSGSLWNEQFF. Here the CDR3 DNA reads TGTGCCAGTAGTATCCGTTCTAGCGGGAGTCTTTGGAATGAGCAGTTCTTC. This chain connects TRBV19 to TRBJ2-1; 10 bases map to TRBD2. The CDR3 is made up of 17 amino acids. Germline CDR1 LNHDA, CDR2 SQIVND (reference sequence). After removal of 3 bases from V and 7 bases from J, the junction contained 12 bases not matched to a gene.

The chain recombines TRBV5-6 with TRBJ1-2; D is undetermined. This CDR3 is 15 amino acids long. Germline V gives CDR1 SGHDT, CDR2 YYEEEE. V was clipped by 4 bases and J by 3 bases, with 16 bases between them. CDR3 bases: TGTGCCAGCAGCCCCCAGACTCTTAGGCACTATGGCTACACCTTC. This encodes CASSPQTLRHYGYTF. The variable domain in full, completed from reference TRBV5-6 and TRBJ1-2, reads DAGVTQSPTHLIKTRGQQVTLRCSPKSGHDTVSWYQQALGQGPQFIFQYYEEEERQRGNFPDRFSGHQFPNYSSELNVNALLLGDSALYLCASSPQTLRHYGYTFGSGTRLTVV.

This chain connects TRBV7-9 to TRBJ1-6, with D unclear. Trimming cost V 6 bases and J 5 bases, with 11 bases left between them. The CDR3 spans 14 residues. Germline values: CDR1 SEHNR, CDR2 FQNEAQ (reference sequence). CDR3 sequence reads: CASSPEVHNSPLHF. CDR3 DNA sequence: TGTGCCAGCAGTCCCGAGGTCCATAATTCACCCCTCCACTTT.

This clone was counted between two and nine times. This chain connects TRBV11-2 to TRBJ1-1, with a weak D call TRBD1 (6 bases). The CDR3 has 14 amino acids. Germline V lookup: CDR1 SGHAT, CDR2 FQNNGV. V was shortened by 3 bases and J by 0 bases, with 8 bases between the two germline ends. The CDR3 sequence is CASSFGTMNTEAFF. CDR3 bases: TGTGCCAGCAGCTTCGGGACAATGAACACTGAAGCTTTCTTT.

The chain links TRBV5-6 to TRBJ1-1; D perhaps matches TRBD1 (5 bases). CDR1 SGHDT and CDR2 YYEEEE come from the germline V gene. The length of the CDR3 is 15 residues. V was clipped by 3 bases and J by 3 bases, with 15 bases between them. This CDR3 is CASSSNTGAYTEAFF. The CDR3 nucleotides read TGTGCCAGCAGCTCGAACACCGGGGCTTACACTGAAGCTTTCTTT.

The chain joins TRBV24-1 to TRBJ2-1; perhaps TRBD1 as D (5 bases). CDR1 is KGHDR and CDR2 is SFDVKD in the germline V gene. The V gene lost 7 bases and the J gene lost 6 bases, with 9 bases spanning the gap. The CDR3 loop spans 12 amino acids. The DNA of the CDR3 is TGTGCCACCAGCCCAGGGTTCAATGAGCAGTTCTTC. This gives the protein CATSPGFNEQFF.

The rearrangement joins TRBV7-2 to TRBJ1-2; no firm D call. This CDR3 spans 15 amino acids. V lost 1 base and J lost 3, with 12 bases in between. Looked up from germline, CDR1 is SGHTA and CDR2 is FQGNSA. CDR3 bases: TGTGCCAGCAGCTTAGTTCCGGGTACGGACTATGGCTACACCTTC. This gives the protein CASSLVPGTDYGYTF.

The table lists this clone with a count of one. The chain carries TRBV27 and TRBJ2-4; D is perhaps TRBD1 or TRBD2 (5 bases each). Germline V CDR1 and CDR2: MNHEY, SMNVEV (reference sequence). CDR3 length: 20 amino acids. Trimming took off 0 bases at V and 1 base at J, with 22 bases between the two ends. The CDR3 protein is CASSLSGTPSPSGAKNIQYF. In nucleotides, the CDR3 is TGTGCCAGCAGTTTATCGGGGACCCCATCGCCATCGGGGGCCAAAAACATTCAGTACTTC.

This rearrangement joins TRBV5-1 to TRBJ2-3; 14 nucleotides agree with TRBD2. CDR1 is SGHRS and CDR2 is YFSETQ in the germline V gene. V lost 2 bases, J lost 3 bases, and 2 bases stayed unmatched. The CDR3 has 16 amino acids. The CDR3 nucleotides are TGCGCCAGCAGCTTCGGACTAGCGGGAGGAACAGATACGCAGTATTTT. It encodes CASSFGLAGGTDTQYF.

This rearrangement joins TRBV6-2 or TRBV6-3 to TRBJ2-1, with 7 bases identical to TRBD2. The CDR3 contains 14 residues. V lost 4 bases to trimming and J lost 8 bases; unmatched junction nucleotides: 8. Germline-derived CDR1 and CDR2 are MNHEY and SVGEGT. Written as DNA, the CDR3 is TGTGCCAGCAGTTCCTTAGCGGGTAGGGATGAGCAGTTCTTC. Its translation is CASSSLAGRDEQFF.

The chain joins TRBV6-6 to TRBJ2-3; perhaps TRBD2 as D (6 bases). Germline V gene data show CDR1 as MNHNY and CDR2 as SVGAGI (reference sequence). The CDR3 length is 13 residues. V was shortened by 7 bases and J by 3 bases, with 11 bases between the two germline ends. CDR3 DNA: TGTGCCAGCACCGACGGGGGAACAGATACGCAGTATTTT. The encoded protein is CASTDGGTDTQYF.

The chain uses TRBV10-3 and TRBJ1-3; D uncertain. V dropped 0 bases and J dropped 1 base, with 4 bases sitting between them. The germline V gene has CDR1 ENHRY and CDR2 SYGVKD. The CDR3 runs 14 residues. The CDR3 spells CAISESESGNTIYF. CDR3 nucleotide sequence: TGTGCCATCAGTGAGTCGGAATCTGGAAACACCATATATTTT.

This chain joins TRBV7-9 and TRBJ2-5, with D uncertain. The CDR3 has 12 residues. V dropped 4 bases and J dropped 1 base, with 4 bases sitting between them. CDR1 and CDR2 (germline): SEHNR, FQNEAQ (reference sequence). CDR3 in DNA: TGTGCCAGCAGCTCACTCCAAGAGACCCAGTACTTC. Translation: CASSSLQETQYF.

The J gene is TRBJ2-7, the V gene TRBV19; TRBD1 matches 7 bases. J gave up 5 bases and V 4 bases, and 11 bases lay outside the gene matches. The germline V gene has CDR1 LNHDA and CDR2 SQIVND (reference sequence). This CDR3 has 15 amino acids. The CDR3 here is CASSNPGQARNEQYF. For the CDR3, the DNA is TGTGCCAGTAGTAACCCAGGACAGGCCCGAAACGAGCAGTACTTC.

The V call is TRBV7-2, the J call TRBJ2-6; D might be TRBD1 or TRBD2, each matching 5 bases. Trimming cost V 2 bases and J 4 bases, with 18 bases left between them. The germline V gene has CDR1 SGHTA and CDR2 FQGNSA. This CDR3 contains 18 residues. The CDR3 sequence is CASSLRSGPGLGANVLTF. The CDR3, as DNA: TGTGCCAGCAGCTTAAGGTCGGGACCGGGGCTGGGGGCCAACGTCCTGACTTTC. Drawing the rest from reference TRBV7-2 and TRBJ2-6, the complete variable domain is GAGVSQSPSNKVTEKGKDVELRCDPISGHTALYWYRQSLGQGLEFLIYFQGNSAPDKSGLPSDRFSAERTGGSVSTLTIQRTQQEDSAVYLCASSLRSGPGLGANVLTFGAGSRLTVL.

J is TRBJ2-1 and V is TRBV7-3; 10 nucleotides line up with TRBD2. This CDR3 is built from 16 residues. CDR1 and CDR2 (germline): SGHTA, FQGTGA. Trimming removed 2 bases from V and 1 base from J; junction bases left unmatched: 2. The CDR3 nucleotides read TGTGCCAGCAGCTTAGCACTAGCGGGATCCTACAATGAGCAGTTCTTC. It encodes CASSLALAGSYNEQFF.

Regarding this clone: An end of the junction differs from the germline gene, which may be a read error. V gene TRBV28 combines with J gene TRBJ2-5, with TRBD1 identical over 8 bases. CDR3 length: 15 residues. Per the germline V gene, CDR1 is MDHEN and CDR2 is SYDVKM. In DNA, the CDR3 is TGTGCCAGCAGTTTGCCCGGGACAGGCAAGGAGAACCAGTACTTC. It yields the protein CASSLPGTGKENQYF.